Listed here is a single T cell receptor (beta chain). Its antigen remains unknown. Its ends do not fully match the called genes, so a read error is possible. From the 5' RACE reads, TCRdb called clonotypes with MiXCR, one entry per CDR3 protein. Among 130,000 to 150,000 distinct CDR3 sequences listed, approximately 21% were seen once. The sample comes from a study of T-cell memory formation after mild COVID-19. Across the study: Among the donors, TCR clusters were largely specific to each donor.

Regarding the study as a whole: Clones contracting across day 15 to 85 had a balanced CD4/CD8 profile; later expanding clones leaned CD4+. Contracting CD4+ clones sat mainly in CM and EM; CD8+ in EMRA. The appearance of some responding clones in pre-infection memory suggested that cross-reactive memory joined.

CDR3 length equals 16 residues. Germline CDR1 and CDR2: DFQATT and SNEGSKA (reference sequence). The J gene is TRBJ2-3, the V gene TRBV20-1; the match to TRBD2 covers 10 bases. The specimen sequenced was PBMCs or a T cell subset sorted from them (not recorded which). The sequence was collected from an adult woman who had mild COVID-19 (a few samples of this study predate the infection). Cell type and time point are not known. The CDR3 bases are TGCAGTGCCAGAGGGCTAGCGGGAGCTCATCCAGATACGCAGTATTTT. Amino acid sequence: CSARGLAGAHPDTQYF.